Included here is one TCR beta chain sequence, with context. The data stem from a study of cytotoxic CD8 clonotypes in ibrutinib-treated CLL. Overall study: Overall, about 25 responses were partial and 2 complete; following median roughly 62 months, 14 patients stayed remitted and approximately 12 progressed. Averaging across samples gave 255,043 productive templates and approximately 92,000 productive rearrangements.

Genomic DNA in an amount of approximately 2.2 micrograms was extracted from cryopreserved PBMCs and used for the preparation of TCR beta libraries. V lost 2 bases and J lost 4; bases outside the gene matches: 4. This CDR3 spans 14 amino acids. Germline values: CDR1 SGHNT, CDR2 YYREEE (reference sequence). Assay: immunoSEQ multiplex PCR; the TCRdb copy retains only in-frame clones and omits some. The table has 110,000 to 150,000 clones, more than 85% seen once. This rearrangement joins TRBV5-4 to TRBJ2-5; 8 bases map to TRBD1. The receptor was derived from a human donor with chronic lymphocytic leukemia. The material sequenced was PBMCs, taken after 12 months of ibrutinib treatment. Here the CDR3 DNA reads TGTGCCAGCAGCTTTGCTGACAGGGGAGAGACCCAGTACTTC. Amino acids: CASSFADRGETQYF.